The source of this T cell receptor (beta chain) is a study of blood T cell repertoires in COVID-19. Study-wide context: PBMCs, B-cell-depleted T cells, or T cells were the source of the cDNA or gDNA that made up the material.

Sequenced by immunoSEQ multiplex PCR; TCRdb stores in-frame clones only, minus some. The top ten hold 10% of the sample, which has over 70,000 clones, roughly 80% seen once. Sequences were obtained from peripheral blood. The sequence came from a woman aged 65 to 85 with acute or convalescent COVID-19.

The DNA for the CDR3 is TGTGCCAGCAGCTCTTGGGACAGTCAGAATGAAAAACTGTTTTTT. Translation gives CASSSWDSQNEKLFF. V usage is TRBV5-4 and J usage is TRBJ1-4; TRBD1 matches at 7 bases. The junction had 7 bases not matched to a gene; V was cut back by 3 bases and J by 5 bases. CDR3 length: 15 residues. CDR1 is SGHNT, CDR2 YYREEE, per germline (reference sequence).